This paragraph covers one T cell receptor beta chain sequence. In the authors' workflow: Amplification of reference gene primers was used by the study to estimate nucleated cell counts. This table comes from immunoSEQ multiplex PCR, and its TCRdb copy is limited to in-frame clones, with some not included. V, J and clone size reflect that table, while D and trimming were determined from the DNA. The data hold fewer than 45,000 clones, with 90% observed a single time. The data were taken from a study of blood T cell repertoires in COVID-19. Study-wide context: Nucleic acid was either cDNA or gDNA, and it came from T cells, B-cell-depleted T cells, or PBMCs.

Germline CDR1 and CDR2: MNHEY and SMNVEV (reference sequence). Trimming shortened V by 4 bases and J by 0 bases, and 13 bases separated the two germline ends. The CDR3 totals 17 residues. This TCR was sampled from a human donor in a cohort sampled during active COVID-19. Sequencing was performed on peripheral blood. The chain is built from TRBV27 and TRBJ2-6; D might be TRBD2 (5 bases). CDR3 sequence reads: CASSSHGGFSGANVLTF. The CDR3 coding sequence is TGTGCCAGCAGTTCCCACGGAGGCTTCTCTGGGGCCAACGTCCTGACTTTC.